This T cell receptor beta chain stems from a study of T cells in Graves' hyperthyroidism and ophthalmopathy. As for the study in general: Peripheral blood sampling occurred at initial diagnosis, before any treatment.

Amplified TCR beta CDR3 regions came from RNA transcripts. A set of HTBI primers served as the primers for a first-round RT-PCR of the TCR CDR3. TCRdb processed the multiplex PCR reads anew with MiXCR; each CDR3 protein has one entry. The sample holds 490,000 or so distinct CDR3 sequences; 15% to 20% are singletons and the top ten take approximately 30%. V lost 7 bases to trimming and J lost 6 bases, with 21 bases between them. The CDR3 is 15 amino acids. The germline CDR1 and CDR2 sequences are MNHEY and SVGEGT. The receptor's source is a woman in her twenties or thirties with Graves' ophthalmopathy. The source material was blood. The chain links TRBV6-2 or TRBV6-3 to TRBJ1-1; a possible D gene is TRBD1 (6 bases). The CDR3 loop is CASNAPAGGLSEAFF. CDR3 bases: TGTGCCAGCAACGCTCCCGCCGGGGGCCTTTCTGAAGCTTTCTTT.